This TCR beta chain appears in the sequencing data of a study of CD8 T cells in ankylosing spondylitis. V lost 1 base and J 11 bases, leaving 15 bases between the germline ends. CDR1 is DFQATT and CDR2 is SNEGSKA in the germline V gene (reference sequence). The CDR3 totals 13 residues. Findings and limits, study-wide: Clones linked to the disease showed a CD8+ phenotype. They occurred at relatively low frequencies in peripheral blood. There was reportedly significant enrichment of clones that were disease-linked in matched ankylosing spondylitis synovial fluid. Some of these motif variants have turned up before, in reports on reactive arthritis synovial fluid and blood.

Quantitative 5'-RACE with molecular barcodes generated TCR beta libraries. TCRdb re-analysed the 5' RACE reads in MiXCR, keeping a single row per CDR3 protein. The top ten hold roughly 4.5% of the sample, which has some 200,000 distinct CDR3 sequences, 15% to 20% seen once. Many counts were recorded for this clonotype. The antigen is not known. The sequencing input was blood, either unsorted or a sorted T cell fraction (not recorded which). The rearrangement joins TRBV20-1 to TRBJ1-5; the D gene is possibly TRBD1 (5 bases). This clonotype originated in a male donor aged 5 to 29 with ankylosing spondylitis or in good health (not recorded which). DNA of the CDR3: TGCAGTGCTAGAGCCGCCGGTGGGGCAGCCCAGCATTTT. Residues: CSARAAGGAAQHF.